The clone carrying this T cell receptor beta chain was detected once. The data were obtained in a study of blood T cell repertoires in COVID-19. The wider study: The study drew acute and convalescent COVID-19 samples from the United States, Italy and Spain. Sample material is recorded as cDNA or gDNA derived from T cells, B-cell-depleted T cells, or PBMCs.

In the study's own analysis: Counts of nucleated cells, estimated from reference gene primer amplification, were obtained. The protocol was immunoSEQ multiplex PCR, while the TCRdb copy is restricted to in-frame clones and leaves out a portion. V, J and clone size are those of that table, while D and trimming were read from the DNA. The sample carries about 220,000 clones, about 85% recorded once. The CDR3 is 12 amino acids. Trimming took 4 bases from V and 4 from J, leaving 7 bases between them. The material sequenced was peripheral blood. This receptor was obtained from a man aged 45 to 65 who had recovered from COVID-19. The chain combines TRBV12-3 or TRBV12-4 with TRBJ2-5, with TRBD1 as a possible D gene (6 bases). The CDR3 DNA reads as TGTGCCAGCAGTTCACAGGGAGAGACCCAGTACTTC. Translating gives CASSSQGETQYF.